The 27 T cell receptor beta chains below come from one sample, sequenced in a study of T cell responses to AZD1222 COVID-19 vaccine. Clones were read by immunoSEQ multiplex PCR, and TCRdb kept only the in-frame ones, dropping some. The table lists more than 85,000 clones, around 87% of them singletons. Sequencing used peripheral blood, obtained 28 days after the second AZD1222 dose. The receptors here all came from an adult who received the AZD1222 COVID-19 vaccine.

J is TRBJ1-1 and V is TRBV28; 7 bases line up with TRBD1. Germline-derived CDR1 and CDR2 are MDHEN and SYDVKM. This CDR3 contains 18 residues. Germline trimming cut 4 bases from V and 3 bases from J; bases unmatched to any gene: 17. CDR3 sequence (DNA): TGTGCCAGCAGTTATGGTCGCTACCAGGGGGTGTGGGACACTGAAGCTTTCTTT. Protein: CASSYGRYQGVWDTEAFF. The complete variable domain, with remaining parts taken from reference TRBV28 and TRBJ1-1, reads DVKVTQSSRYLVKRTGEKVFLECVQDMDHENMFWYRQDPGLGLRLIYFSYDVKMKEKGDIPEGYSVSREKKERFSLILESASTNQTSMYLCASSYGRYQGVWDTEAFFGQGTRLTVV.

J is TRBJ1-4 and V is TRBV19; perhaps TRBD1 as D (6 bases). Per germline, CDR1 LNHDA and CDR2 SQIVND (reference sequence). V was shortened by 3 bases and J by 0 bases, with 8 bases between the two germline ends. CDR3 size: 15 residues. The CDR3 region has the DNA TGTGCCAGTAGTATTCAGGGGACAACTAATGAAAAACTGTTTTTT. Protein: CASSIQGTTNEKLFF.

The chain links TRBV27 to TRBJ2-1, with 13 bases fitting TRBD2. The V gene end was trimmed by 2 bases and the J gene end by 5 bases; junction bases not matched to a gene: 6. Per the germline V gene, CDR1 is MNHEY and CDR2 is SMNVEV (reference sequence). CDR3 length: 17 residues. CDR3 sequence (DNA): TGTGCCAGCAGTTTAAGGGGGACTAGCGGGAAGAACAATGAGCAGTTCTTC. As protein: CASSLRGTSGKNNEQFF.

The chain links TRBV2 to TRBJ1-3; 7 nucleotides line up with TRBD1. The CDR3 length is 14 residues. V lost 4 bases and J lost 1; bases outside the gene matches: 1. In germline, CDR1 is SNHLY, CDR2 FYNNEI. The CDR3 is CASSATGSGNTIYF. In nucleotides, the CDR3 is TGTGCCAGCAGTGCGACAGGGTCTGGAAACACCATATATTTT.

In its sample, this clone was seen a few times. The rearrangement joins TRBV6-6 to TRBJ1-1; 7 nucleotides match TRBD1. The length of the CDR3 is 14 residues. With 2 bases clipped from V and 4 bases from J, the junction kept 4 bases outside the gene matches. In germline, CDR1 is MNHNY, CDR2 SVGAGI (reference sequence). Written as DNA, the CDR3 is TGTGCCAGCAGTTACCCCAGGGGGGGCACTGAAGCTTTCTTT. Translated, it gives CASSYPRGGTEAFF.

This rearrangement joins TRBV30 to TRBJ1-2; 7 bases map to TRBD1. The CDR3 extends over 14 amino acids. Germline CDR1 reads GTSNPN; CDR2 reads SVGIG (reference sequence). V dropped 4 bases and J dropped 7; count of bases not matched to a gene: 12. The CDR3 region is CAWNWGGQGVGYTF. CDR3 nucleotide sequence: TGTGCCTGGAACTGGGGAGGGCAGGGGGTTGGCTACACCTTC. The full variable domain, its missing parts supplied by reference TRBV30 and TRBJ1-2, is SQTIHQWPATLVQPVGSPLSLECTVEGTSNPNLYWYRQAAGRGLQLLFYSVGIGQISSEVPQNLSASRPQDRQFILSSKKLLLSDSGFYLCAWNWGGQGVGYTFGSGTRLTVV.

DNA of the CDR3: TGTGCCAGCAGTTACTCGGGAGGGTATGAAAAACTGTTTTTT. Translation: CASSYSGGYEKLFF. The V and J genes are TRBV6-6 and TRBJ1-4; D gene ambiguous. CDR3 length: 14 amino acids. V lost 0 bases and J lost 6, with 8 bases in between. The germline CDR1 and CDR2 sequences are MNHNY and SVGAGI (reference sequence).

The J gene is TRBJ2-1, the V gene TRBV13, with no clear D. The CDR3 consists of 16 residues. V shed 8 bases and J shed 0 bases, with 17 bases lying between them. Germline CDR1 and CDR2: PRHDT and FYEKMQ (reference sequence). DNA of the CDR3: TGTGCCAGCGGGATCCGGTGGGCTAGCTCCTACAATGAGCAGTTCTTC. Amino acids: CASGIRWASSYNEQFF.

The chain is built from TRBV5-8 and TRBJ1-1, with TRBD1 identical over 7 bases. Germline loops: CDR1 SGHTS, CDR2 YDEGEE. CDR3 size: 15 residues. J lost 2 bases, V lost 4 bases, and 8 bases had no gene match. CDR3: CASSAKTGPNTEAFF. The CDR3 DNA follows: TGTGCCAGCAGCGCCAAGACAGGGCCCAACACTGAAGCTTTCTTT. Full variable domain (outside the CDR3, taken from reference TRBV5-8 and TRBJ1-1): EAGVTQSPTHLIKTRGQQATLRCSPISGHTSVYWYQQALGLGLQFLLWYDEGEERNRGNFPPRFSGRQFPNYSSELNVNALELEDSALYLCASSAKTGPNTEAFFGQGTRLTVV.

The chain employs TRBV24-1 and TRBJ2-7; maybe TRBD2 (5 bases). Looked up from germline, CDR1 is KGHDR and CDR2 is SFDVKD. CDR3 length equals 12 residues. Deletions cut 4 bases from V and 7 bases from J, with 10 bases between. The CDR3 spells CATSDQRGEQYF. The DNA of the CDR3 is TGTGCCACCAGTGACCAACGGGGTGAGCAGTACTTC.

The chain combines TRBV9 with TRBJ1-3, with no clear D. The germline V gene encodes CDR1 SGDLS and CDR2 YYNGEE. This CDR3 spans 16 amino acids. Trimming cost V 0 bases and J 4 bases, with 14 bases left between them. The CDR3: CASSVAIGGSGNTIYF. The CDR3 region has the DNA TGTGCCAGCAGCGTAGCTATAGGTGGCAGCGGAAACACCATATATTTT. The entire variable domain, with the rest obtained from reference TRBV9 and TRBJ1-3, is as follows: DSGVTQTPKHLITATGQRVTLRCSPRSGDLSVYWYQQSLDQGLQFLIQYYNGEERAKGNILERFSAQQFPDLHSELNLSSLELGDSALYFCASSVAIGGSGNTIYFGEGSWLTVV.

The rearrangement joins TRBV28 to TRBJ2-7; the D gene is possibly TRBD1 (5 bases). V was pared by 8 bases and J by 5 bases, with 13 bases between. Germline loops: CDR1 MDHEN, CDR2 SYDVKM. CDR3 length: 12 amino acids. In DNA, the CDR3 is TGTGCCAGCTCAGGGTTGCTTCACGAGCAGTACTTC. It codes for CASSGLLHEQYF.

A single count supports this clone. The chain couples TRBV7-2 to TRBJ2-3, with D possibly being TRBD1 (6 bases). Germline-derived CDR1 and CDR2 are SGHTA and FQGNSA. Trimming left V 4 bases short and J 0 bases short, with 17 bases between. The CDR3 runs 17 residues. CDR3 in amino acids: CASSSGPTGTSTDTQYF. CDR3 coding DNA: TGTGCCAGCAGCTCAGGACCAACCGGGACAAGCACAGATACGCAGTATTTT.

CDR3: CASSFDGYNQPQHF. The CDR3 DNA reads as TGCGCCAGCAGCTTCGACGGCTACAATCAGCCCCAGCATTTT. The genes are TRBV5-1 and TRBJ1-5; D gene unclear. CDR3 length: 14 residues. CDR1 and CDR2 (germline): SGHRS, YFSETQ. Deletions cut 2 bases from V and 3 bases from J, with 9 bases between.

V and J are TRBV7-3 and TRBJ2-1, with 9 bases matching TRBD2. J was trimmed by 10 bases and V by 5 bases; bases with no gene match: 12. This CDR3 spans 15 amino acids. Germline V gene lookup returns CDR1 SGHTA and CDR2 FQGTGA. The chain's CDR3 is CASSRSGGRVGEQFF. The CDR3 bases are TGTGCCAGCAGCCGAAGCGGGGGGCGCGTAGGGGAGCAGTTCTTC.

V gene TRBV25-1 combines with J gene TRBJ2-1; 8 bases are a match to TRBD1. Germline V gives CDR1 MGHDK, CDR2 SYGVNS. The CDR3 consists of 14 residues. V shed 9 bases, J shed 8 bases, and the junction held 12 bases outside the gene matches. The CDR3 nucleotides read TGTGCCAGTAGTATTACCCAGGGGGCCGATGAGCAGTTCTTC. Translated: CASSITQGADEQFF.

The gene calls are TRBV5-4 and TRBJ1-1; 9 nucleotides align to TRBD1. The V segment lost 3 bases and the J segment 4 bases; nucleotides outside the gene matches: 4. CDR1 is SGHNT, CDR2 YYREEE, per germline (reference sequence). This CDR3 comprises 14 residues. CDR3 in amino acids: CASSWPGQGTEAFF. CDR3 DNA: TGTGCCAGCAGCTGGCCGGGACAGGGCACTGAAGCTTTCTTT.

This clone appeared once. The rearrangement uses TRBV7-9 and TRBJ1-3; a possible D gene is TRBD1 (5 bases). The germline V gene has CDR1 SEHNR and CDR2 FQNEAQ (reference sequence). V was pared by 4 bases and J by 0 bases, with 10 bases between. The CDR3 runs to 15 residues. The CDR3 here is CASSSRAGSGNTIYF. CDR3 bases: TGTGCCAGCAGCTCCAGGGCGGGCTCTGGAAACACCATATATTTT.

The gene calls are TRBV29-1 and TRBJ2-7; tentative D call: TRBD2 (6 bases). The germline CDR1 and CDR2 sequences are SQVTM and ANQGSEA. V shed 4 bases and J shed 4 bases, with 11 bases lying between them. This CDR3 has 12 amino acids. The chain's CDR3 is CSVGGNIYEQYF. CDR3 sequence (DNA): TGCAGCGTTGGCGGGAACATTTACGAGCAGTACTTC.

The chain recombines TRBV27 with TRBJ1-3, with a possible D match to TRBD1 (5 bases). With 5 bases removed from V and 0 bases from J, the gap between germline ends came to 14 bases. Germline V gene data show CDR1 as MNHEY and CDR2 as SMNVEV (reference sequence). This CDR3 contains 16 residues. The CDR3 nucleotides read TGTGCCAGCAGTAGACAGCACCTGATCTCTGGAAACACCATATATTTT. Encoded protein: CASSRQHLISGNTIYF.

J is TRBJ2-1 and V is TRBV18; D gene uncertain. Trimming shortened V by 0 bases and J by 10 bases, and 10 bases separated the two germline ends. The germline gives CDR1 KGHSH, CDR2 LQKENI. This CDR3 contains 13 residues. CDR3 nucleotide sequence: TGTGCCAGCTCACCACCGGCCGATACAGAGCAGTTCTTC. Protein: CASSPPADTEQFF.

The chain combines TRBV19 with TRBJ2-2, with D tentatively TRBD1 (6 bases). The germline V gene encodes CDR1 LNHDA and CDR2 SQIVND (reference sequence). With 3 bases removed from V and 5 bases from J, the gap between germline ends came to 10 bases. The CDR3 length is 14 residues. The CDR3 region is CASSILQGTGELFF. CDR3 sequence (DNA): TGTGCCAGTAGTATCTTGCAGGGGACCGGGGAGCTGTTTTTT.

The chain joins TRBV7-9 to TRBJ2-3; no firm D call. CDR1 is SEHNR and CDR2 is FQNEAQ in the germline V gene (reference sequence). V was clipped by 2 bases and J by 5 bases, with 8 bases between them. The CDR3 has 13 amino acids. The CDR3 loop reads CASSLLSEDTQYF. The CDR3 DNA sequence: TGTGCCAGCAGCTTATTGTCAGAAGATACGCAGTATTTT. Drawing the rest from reference TRBV7-9 and TRBJ2-3, the complete variable domain is DTGVSQNPRHKITKRGQNVTFRCDPISEHNRLYWYRQTLGQGPEFLTYFQNEAQLEKSRLLSDRFSAERPKGSFSTLEIQRTEQGDSAMYLCASSLLSEDTQYFGPGTRLTVL.

The chain uses TRBV20-1 and TRBJ1-5; no clear D. The CDR3 is 13 residues long. Trimming stripped 3 bases from V and 6 bases from J, with 12 bases between. Germline V lookup: CDR1 DFQATT, CDR2 SNEGSKA (reference sequence). The CDR3 DNA sequence: TGCAGTGCTAGTCCTGGGGTCGTTCAGCCCCAGCATTTT. This codes for CSASPGVVQPQHF.

The gene calls are TRBV5-1 and TRBJ1-2; D is ambiguous. V was cut by 0 bases and J by 6 bases, with 9 bases left in between. This CDR3 comprises 13 residues. The germline V gene has CDR1 SGHRS and CDR2 YFSETQ. The CDR3: CASSLDGPDGYTF. The CDR3 DNA sequence: TGCGCCAGCAGCTTGGACGGGCCTGATGGCTACACCTTC.

The chain recombines TRBV7-5 with TRBJ2-7; whether TRBD2, the table's D call, matches the DNA was not checked. TRBV7-5 is classified as a pseudogene. This CDR3 has 14 amino acids. CDR3 nucleotide sequence: TGTGCCAGAAGCTTCCTCAAAGAGGGCTACGAGCAGTACTTC. Its protein is CARSFLKEGYEQYF.

This sequence joins TRBV15 and TRBJ1-5; D possibly corresponds to TRBD1 (6 bases). This CDR3 has 15 residues. The germline V gene has CDR1 LNHNV and CDR2 YYDKDF (reference sequence). V lost 0 bases and J 6 bases, leaving 12 bases between the germline ends. The CDR3 protein is CATSRDFGGGQPQHF. CDR3 bases: TGTGCCACCAGCAGAGATTTCGGGGGCGGTCAGCCCCAGCATTTT.